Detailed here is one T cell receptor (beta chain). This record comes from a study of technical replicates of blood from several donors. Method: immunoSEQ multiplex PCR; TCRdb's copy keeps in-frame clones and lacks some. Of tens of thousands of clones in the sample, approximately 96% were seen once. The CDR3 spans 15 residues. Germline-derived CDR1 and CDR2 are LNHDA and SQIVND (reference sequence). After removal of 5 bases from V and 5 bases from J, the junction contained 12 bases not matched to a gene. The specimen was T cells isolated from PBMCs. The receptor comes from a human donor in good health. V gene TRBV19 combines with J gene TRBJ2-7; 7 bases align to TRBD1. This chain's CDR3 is CASSAMTGKTDEQYF. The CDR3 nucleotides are TGTGCCAGTAGTGCCATGACAGGGAAAACCGACGAGCAGTACTTC. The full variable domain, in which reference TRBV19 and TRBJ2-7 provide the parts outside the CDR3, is DGGITQSPKYLFRKEGQNVTLSCEQNLNHDAMYWYRQDPGQGLRLIYYSQIVNDFQKGDIAEGYSVSREKKESFPLTVTSAQKNPTAFYLCASSAMTGKTDEQYFGPGTRLTVT.